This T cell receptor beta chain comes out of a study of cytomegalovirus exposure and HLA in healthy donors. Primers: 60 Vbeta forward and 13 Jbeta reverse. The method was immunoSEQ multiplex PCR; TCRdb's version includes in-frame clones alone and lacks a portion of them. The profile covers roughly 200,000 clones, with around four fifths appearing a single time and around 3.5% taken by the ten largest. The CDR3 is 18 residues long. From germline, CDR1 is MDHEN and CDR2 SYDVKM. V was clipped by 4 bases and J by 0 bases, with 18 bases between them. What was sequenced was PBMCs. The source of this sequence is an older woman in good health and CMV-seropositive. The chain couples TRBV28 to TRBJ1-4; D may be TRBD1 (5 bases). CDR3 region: CASSSGTFSSTTNEKLFF. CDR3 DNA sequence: TGTGCCAGCAGTTCTGGGACTTTTTCATCTACAACTAATGAAAAACTGTTTTTT.